The clone carrying this T cell receptor (beta chain) was counted once. This entry comes from a study of blood T cell repertoires in COVID-19. Overall study context: There were acute and convalescent COVID-19 samples, and they came from the United States, Italy and Spain. T cells, B-cell-depleted T cells, or PBMCs provided the cDNA or gDNA that served as material.

CDR1 and CDR2 from the germline V gene are SNHLY and FYNNEI. Trimming shortened V by 3 bases and J by 2 bases, and 20 bases separated the two germline ends. The CDR3 extends over 17 amino acids. Authors' methods: The authors estimated nucleated cell counts from reference gene primer amplification. Generated by immunoSEQ multiplex PCR, the TCRdb table keeps only in-frame clones and is missing some. Clone size and V and J calls were adopted from that table, with D and trimming inferred from the DNA. The sample holds about 330,000 clones, 80% to 90% seen once. The V call is TRBV2, the J call TRBJ2-7; TRBD1 might be the D (6 bases). Sequencing used peripheral blood. The sequence came from a man aged 18 to 35 who had recovered from COVID-19. The DNA of the CDR3 is TGTGCCAGCAGTGAGAGGGGTGCGGACAGCGTTACCTACGAGCAGTACTTC. Translating it yields CASSERGADSVTYEQYF.